This entry is about one TCR beta chain. Trimming removed 1 base at V and 14 bases at J, with 9 bases between. The CDR3 sequence is 12 residues long. Germline CDR1 reads LNHNV; CDR2 reads YYDKDF (reference sequence). The sample belongs to a study of blood T cell repertoires in COVID-19. Across the whole study: Sites in the United States, Italy and Spain provided acute and convalescent COVID-19 samples.

Sequencing used immunoSEQ multiplex PCR; TCRdb keeps in-frame clones, though not all of them. Counted here are roughly 400,000 clones, about nine tenths occurring once; the ten biggest clones make up about 0.6%. The sequence came from a man younger than 30 who had recovered from COVID-19. The sample was PBMCs or T cells enriched from blood (not recorded which). This chain connects TRBV15 to TRBJ1-6, with D perhaps TRBD1 (5 bases). CDR3 sequence reads: CATSRGQHALHF. The CDR3 nucleotides are TGTGCCACCAGCAGAGGACAGCACGCCCTCCACTTT.